The sequence of this T cell receptor beta chain was determined in a study of shared clonotypes between healthy human individuals. Study overall: Each donor contributed plates that comprised three CD4 naive, three CD4 memory, two CD8 naive and one CD8 memory.

Whole-study results and caveats: Non-shared clonotypes had lower generation probabilities than those shared by all four donors. Sharing of clonotypes among donors was expected to vary with sequencing depth.

How the authors handled the data: Because ImmunoSEQ provided only junction sequences with no quality scores, the filtering differed. Assay used: immunoSEQ multiplex PCR; TCRdb lists only in-frame clones, some missing. The DNA was the basis for D and trimming; V, J and clone size are from that table. The sample has about 2.3 million clones, 92% seen once. Germline V CDR1 and CDR2: MNHEY, SVGAGI. The CDR3 loop spans 16 amino acids. Remarks on this clone: Its specificity is unknown. Relative to the germline gene, one junction end is altered; a read error may explain this.

The sample taken for sequencing was naive CD4+ T cells from PBMCs. The subset: CD45RA+ positively selected. The receptor's source is a man in his late teens or twenties in good health. Some clones in this sample may be carry-over from other donors' samples. This sequence joins TRBV6-5 and TRBJ2-6; D not resolved. CDR3 in DNA: TGTGCCAGCAGGTACTCCAGAACTCTGGGGGCCAACGTCCTGACTTTC. Amino acids: CASRYSRTLGANVLTF.